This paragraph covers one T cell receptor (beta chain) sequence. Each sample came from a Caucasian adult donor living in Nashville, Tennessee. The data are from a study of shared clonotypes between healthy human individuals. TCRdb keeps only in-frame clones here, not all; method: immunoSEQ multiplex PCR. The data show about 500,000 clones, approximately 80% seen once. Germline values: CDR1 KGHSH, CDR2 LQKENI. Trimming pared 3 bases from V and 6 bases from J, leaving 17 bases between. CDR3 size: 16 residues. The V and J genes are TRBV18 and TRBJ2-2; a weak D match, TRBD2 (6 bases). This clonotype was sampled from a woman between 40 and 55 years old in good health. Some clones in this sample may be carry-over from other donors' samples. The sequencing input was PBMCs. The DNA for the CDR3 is TGTGCCAGCTCACCCGGCAGGTCGGGAGCGGCCGGGGAGCTGTTTTTT. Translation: CASSPGRSGAAGELFF.